This record concerns one TCR beta chain sequence. This record belongs to a study of blood T cell repertoires in COVID-19. Study details: Acute-phase and convalescent COVID-19 samples originated in the United States, Italy and Spain.

The germline V gene has CDR1 SGHTA and CDR2 FQGTGA. This CDR3 is 15 amino acids long. V was pared by 2 bases and J by 0 bases, with 7 bases between. The table came from immunoSEQ multiplex PCR; TCRdb's copy has only in-frame clones and leaves some out. There are more than 110,000 clones in the sample; 75% to 90% occur only once, and about 40% lies in the top ten. The sample consisted of peripheral blood. This sequence was found in a human donor in a cohort sampled during active COVID-19. The chain recombines TRBV7-3 with TRBJ2-2, with D hard to call. CDR3 amino acids: CASSLHQANTGELFF. The CDR3 region has the DNA TGTGCCAGCAGCTTACACCAGGCGAACACCGGGGAGCTGTTTTTT. Using reference TRBV7-3 and TRBJ2-2 for the parts outside the CDR3, the full variable domain is GAGVSQTPSNKVTEKGKYVELRCDPISGHTALYWYRQSLGQGPEFLIYFQGTGAADDSGLPNDRFFAVRPEGSVSTLKIQRTERGDSAVYLCASSLHQANTGELFFGEGSRLTVL.